This T cell receptor beta chain is from a study of molecular identifiers for immune sequencing clone quantification. MiXCR, run by TCRdb on the PCR reads, gives a single entry per CDR3 protein. The sample lists 490,000 or so distinct CDR3 sequences; over 20% were seen once. This clonotype was counted at least ten times. This CDR3 has 17 amino acids. V lost 5 bases, J lost 0 bases, and 17 bases lay in between. Germline V gene data show CDR1 as SEHNR and CDR2 as FQNEAQ (reference sequence). This sequence joins TRBV7-9 and TRBJ1-5; D remains ambiguous. This clonotype originated in a human donor in good health. Some libraries in this study had Jurkat cell RNA spiked in. Sequenced: naive CD8+ T cells from blood, with Jurkat cell RNA spiked in. The subset is: FACS-sorted CD8+CD4-CCR7+CD45RA+ naive T cells. The CDR3 reads CASSGEMKWYSNQPQHF. The CDR3 nucleotides are TGTGCCAGCAGCGGAGAGATGAAGTGGTATAGCAATCAGCCCCAGCATTTT.